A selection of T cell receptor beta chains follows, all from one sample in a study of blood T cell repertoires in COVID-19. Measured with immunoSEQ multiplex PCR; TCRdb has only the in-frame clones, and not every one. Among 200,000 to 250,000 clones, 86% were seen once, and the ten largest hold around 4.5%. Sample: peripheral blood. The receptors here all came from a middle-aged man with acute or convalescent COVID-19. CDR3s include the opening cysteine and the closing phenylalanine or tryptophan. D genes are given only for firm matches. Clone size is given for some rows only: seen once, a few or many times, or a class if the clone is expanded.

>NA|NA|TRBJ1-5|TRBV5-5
CASSLRTENQPQHF
TGTGCCAGCAGCTTGAGGACAGAGAATCAGCCCCAGCATTTT
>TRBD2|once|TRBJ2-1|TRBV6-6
CASSYLAGGRKQFF
TGTGCCAGCAGTTACCTAGCGGGGGGGCGGAAGCAGTTCTTC
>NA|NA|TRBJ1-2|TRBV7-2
CASRGSNYGYTF
TGTGCCAGCAGGGGGAGCAACTATGGCTACACCTTC
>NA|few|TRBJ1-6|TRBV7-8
CASSLAQNSPLHF
TGTGCCAGCAGCTTAGCCCAGAATTCACCCCTCCACTTT
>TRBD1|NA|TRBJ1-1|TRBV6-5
CASSYGQGGEAFF
TGTGCCAGCAGTTACGGACAGGGGGGGGAAGCTTTCTTT
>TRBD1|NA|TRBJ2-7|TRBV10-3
CAISAGTGNYEQYF
TGTGCCATCAGTGCAGGGACAGGCAATTACGAGCAGTACTTC
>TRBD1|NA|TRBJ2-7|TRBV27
CASRLGRGQGKYEQYF
TGTGCCAGCAGACTTGGAAGGGGACAGGGAAAATACGAGCAGTACTTC
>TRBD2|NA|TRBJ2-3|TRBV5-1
CASSLGGSGVLGDTQYF
TGCGCCAGCAGCTTGGGGGGTAGCGGGGTCCTGGGAGATACGCAGTATTTT
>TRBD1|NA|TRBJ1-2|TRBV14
CASSPTGDYGYTF
TGTGCCAGCAGCCCGACAGGGGATTATGGCTACACCTTC
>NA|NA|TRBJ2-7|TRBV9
CASSVAGPPSSYEQYF
TGTGCCAGCAGCGTAGCAGGTCCCCCGAGCTCCTACGAGCAGTACTTC
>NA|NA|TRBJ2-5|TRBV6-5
CASSYGVAGGETQYF
TGTGCCAGCAGTTACGGGGTTGCAGGCGGGGAGACCCAGTACTTC
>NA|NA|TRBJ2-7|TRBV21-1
CASSVKDRASYEQYF
TGTGCCAGCAGCGTAAAGGACAGGGCGTCCTACGAGCAGTACTTC
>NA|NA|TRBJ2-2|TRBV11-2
CASSLDPNPTGTGELFF
TGTGCCAGCAGCTTAGACCCCAATCCGACGGGCACCGGGGAGCTGTTTTTT
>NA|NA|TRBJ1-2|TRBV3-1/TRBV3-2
CASSRGLNYGYTF
TGTGCCAGCAGCCGGGGACTAAACTATGGCTACACCTTC
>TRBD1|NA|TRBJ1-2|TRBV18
CASSRGTGGESHYGYTF
TGTGCCAGCTCACGGGGGACAGGGGGAGAATCCCACTATGGCTACACCTTC
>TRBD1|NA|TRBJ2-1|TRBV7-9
CASSPRDRREQFF
TGTGCCAGCAGCCCTCGGGACAGACGTGAGCAGTTCTTC
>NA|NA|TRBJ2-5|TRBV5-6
CASSLGAGAKTQYF
TGTGCCAGCAGCTTGGGGGCGGGGGCTAAGACCCAGTACTTC
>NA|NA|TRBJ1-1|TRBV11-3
CASSFRGNTEAFF
TGTGCCAGCAGCTTTCGGGGGAACACTGAAGCTTTCTTT
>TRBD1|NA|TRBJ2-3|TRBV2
CASSETGGRADTQYF
TGTGCCAGCAGTGAAACAGGGGGCAGGGCAGATACGCAGTATTTT
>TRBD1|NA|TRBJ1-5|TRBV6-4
CASSDQQGGAQHF
TGTGCCAGCAGTGACCAACAGGGGGGAGCCCAGCATTTT
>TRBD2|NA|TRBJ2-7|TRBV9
CASSAGGPNQYF
TGTGCCAGCAGCGCGGGGGGACCGAATCAGTACTTC
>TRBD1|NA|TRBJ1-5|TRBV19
CASKPGQGRNQPQHF
TGTGCCAGTAAACCAGGACAGGGGCGCAATCAGCCCCAGCATTTT
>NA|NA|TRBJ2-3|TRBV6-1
CASSEASGGAADTQYF
TGTGCCAGCAGTGAAGCCAGCGGAGGGGCAGCAGATACGCAGTATTTT
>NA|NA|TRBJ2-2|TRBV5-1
CASSFGSRVTGELFF
TGCGCCAGCAGCTTCGGGTCCAGGGTCACCGGGGAGCTGTTTTTT
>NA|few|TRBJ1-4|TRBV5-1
CASSLTAATNEKLFF
TGCGCCAGCAGCTTGACAGCTGCAACTAATGAAAAACTGTTTTTT
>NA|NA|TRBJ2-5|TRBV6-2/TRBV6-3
CASSYSSMTQYF
TGTGCCAGCAGTTACTCGTCAATGACCCAGTACTTC
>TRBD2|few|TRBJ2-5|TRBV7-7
CASSPLAGGIIETQYF
TGTGCCAGCAGCCCCCTGGCGGGGGGGATCATAGAGACCCAGTACTTC
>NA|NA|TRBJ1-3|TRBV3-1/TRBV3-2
CASSDSPSGNTIYF
TGTGCCAGCAGCGACAGTCCCTCGGGAAACACCATATATTTT
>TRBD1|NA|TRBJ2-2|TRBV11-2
CASSLVAGGLPGELFF
TGTGCCAGCAGCTTAGTCGCAGGGGGCCTACCCGGGGAGCTGTTTTTT
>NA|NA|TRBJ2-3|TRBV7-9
CASSPMGSTDTQYF
TGTGCCAGCAGCCCCATGGGCAGCACAGATACGCAGTATTTT
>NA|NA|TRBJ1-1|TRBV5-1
CASSFGGQNTEAFF
TGCGCCAGCAGCTTTGGGGGACAGAACACTGAAGCTTTCTTT
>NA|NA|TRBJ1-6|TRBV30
CAWSSSLYNSPLHF
TGTGCCTGGAGTTCTTCCTTGTATAATTCACCCCTCCACTTT
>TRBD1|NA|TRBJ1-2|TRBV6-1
CASSGLWTGIFVDGYTF
TGTGCCAGCAGTGGTTTGTGGACAGGGATATTTGTAGACGGCTACACCTTC
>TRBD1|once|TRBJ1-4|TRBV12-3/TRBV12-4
CASRGDRGEKLFF
TGTGCCAGCAGGGGGGACAGGGGTGAAAAACTGTTTTTT
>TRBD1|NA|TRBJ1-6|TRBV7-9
CASSLDRGIISPLHF
TGTGCCAGCAGCTTAGACAGGGGAATTATTTCACCCCTCCACTTT
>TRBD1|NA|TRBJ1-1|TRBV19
CASSRDRGFGGTEAFF
TGTGCCAGTAGCAGGGACAGGGGGTTCGGGGGCACTGAAGCTTTCTTT
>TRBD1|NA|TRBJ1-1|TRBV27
CASGQGITEAFF
TGTGCCAGCGGACAGGGGATCACTGAAGCTTTCTTT
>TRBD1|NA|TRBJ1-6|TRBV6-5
CASSPQLDRVVHF
TGTGCCAGCAGTCCCCAATTAGACAGGGTGGTCCACTTT
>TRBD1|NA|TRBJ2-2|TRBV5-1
CASSLGALTGGAGELFF
TGCGCCAGCAGCTTAGGGGCCCTTACAGGGGGCGCCGGGGAGCTGTTTTTT
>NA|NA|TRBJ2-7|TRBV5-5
CASSLGWGEGAYEQYF
TGTGCCAGCAGCTTGGGCTGGGGAGAGGGGGCCTACGAGCAGTACTTC
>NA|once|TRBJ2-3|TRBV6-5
CASTMTGLFTDTQYF
TGTGCCAGCACCATGACAGGCCTTTTCACAGATACGCAGTATTTT
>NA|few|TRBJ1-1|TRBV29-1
CSVERGIGTEAFF
TGCAGCGTTGAAAGGGGGATAGGGACTGAAGCTTTCTTT
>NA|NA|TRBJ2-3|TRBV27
CASSSAWRDTQYF
TGTGCCAGCAGTAGTGCCTGGAGAGATACGCAGTATTTT
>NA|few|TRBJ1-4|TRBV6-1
CASSEAVGPNEACPGGDEKLFF
TGTGCCAGCAGTGAAGCGGTAGGGCCAAATGAGGCATGTCCGGGGGGCGATGAAAAACTGTTTTTT
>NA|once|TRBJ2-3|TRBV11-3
CASSPGLQSDTQYF
TGTGCCAGCAGCCCCGGACTTCAGTCAGATACGCAGTATTTT